The rows below give T cell receptor beta chains drawn from one sample of a study of T cell clones after liver transplantation. TCRdb keeps only in-frame clones here, not all; method: immunoSEQ multiplex PCR. The sample has more than 7,000 clones; around 73% are singletons. This sample comprised CD8+ T cells from blood, obtained at the 22-month timepoint. Receptors were obtained from a human patient who received a liver transplant. Some T cells may be graft donor cells. CDR3s include the opening cysteine and the closing phenylalanine or tryptophan. The order of the fields is V gene, D gene, J gene, clone size, CDR3 DNA, CDR3 protein. A D gene is named only where the DNA matches it firmly. Clone sizes are given selectively: once, few, many, or a class where the clone is expanded.

>TRBV21-1|NA|TRBJ2-7|once
TGTGCCAGCACCGAAGGGGGGACAGGCCTTTACGAGCAGTACTTC
CASTEGGTGLYEQYF
>TRBV6-4|TRBD1|TRBJ2-2|NA
TGTGCCAGCAGCCCGGGACAGGGGGCGCTGGAGGAGCTGTTTTTT
CASSPGQGALEELFF
>TRBV21-1|NA|TRBJ1-5|NA
TGTGCCAGGTTCTCCGGGACCCGCAATCAGCCCCAGCATTTT
CARFSGTRNQPQHF
>TRBV2|NA|TRBJ1-5|once
TGTGCCAGCAGTGACGGGGGACGCAATCAGCCCCAGCATTTT
CASSDGGRNQPQHF
>TRBV7-6|TRBD1|TRBJ2-7|medium-sized
TGTGCCAGCAGCTTAGGGACAGGGGTCTTGGAGCAGTACTTC
CASSLGTGVLEQYF
>TRBV5-4|TRBD2|TRBJ2-2|few
TGTGCCAGCAGCTTGGTTAGCGGGGGAACCGGGGAGCTGTTTTTT
CASSLVSGGTGELFF
>TRBV11-3|TRBD1|TRBJ2-2|NA
TGTGCCAGCAGCTTGACAGGGGGCGGTGAGCTGTTTTTT
CASSLTGGGELFF
>TRBV2|TRBD1|TRBJ1-2|NA
TGTGCCAGCAGGCCGGGACAGACCTATGGCTACACCTTC
CASRPGQTYGYTF
>TRBV1|NA|TRBJ1-6|medium-sized
TGCACCAGCAGCCAAGACAGGGACAGGGAAATATTGAATTCACCCCTCCACTTT
CTSSQDRDREILNSPLHF
>TRBV7-9|TRBD1|TRBJ2-3|NA
TGTGCCAGCAGCTTAATTGCAGGGGGCAGTTCAGATACGCAGTATTTT
CASSLIAGGSSDTQYF
>TRBV4-1|NA|TRBJ2-3|NA
TGCGCCAGCAGCCCGTCCTCCGGGACTCTGGAGGCGGATACGCAGTATTTT
CASSPSSGTLEADTQYF
>TRBV2|NA|TRBJ2-7|once
TGTGCCAGCAAGGGAAGCGAGCAGTACTTC
CASKGSEQYF
>TRBV7-9|TRBD1|TRBJ2-5|medium-sized
TGTGCCAGCAGCTTAATAGGGACAGGGGTCTTTACAGAACAAGAGACCCAGTACTTC
CASSLIGTGVFTEQETQYF
>TRBV7-8|NA|TRBJ2-3|NA
TGTGCCAGCAGCTTATCGGGCAGGGTCAAAGATACGCAGTATTTT
CASSLSGRVKDTQYF
>TRBV5-6|TRBD1|TRBJ1-2|NA
TGTGCCAGCAGCCCAGGGGGGGCCTTCTATGGCTACACCTTC
CASSPGGAFYGYTF
>TRBV18|NA|TRBJ1-2|NA
TGTGCCAGCTCACCAGGGGGGAACTATGGCTACACCTTC
CASSPGGNYGYTF
>TRBV27|NA|TRBJ2-7|NA
TGTGCCACCAGGTCGGGTCGGGAGCAGTACTTC
CATRSGREQYF
>TRBV10-3|TRBD1|TRBJ2-1|NA
TGTGCCATCAGTGTAACAGGGGAGACCTACAATGAGCAGTTCTTC
CAISVTGETYNEQFF
>TRBV28|TRBD1|TRBJ2-7|NA
TGTGCCAGCAGTTACAGGGGGCTTCCATCCTACGAGCAGTACTTC
CASSYRGLPSYEQYF
>TRBV27|NA|TRBJ2-3|large
TGTGCCAGCAGGGCCACAGATACGCAGTATTTT
CASRATDTQYF
>TRBV4-1|NA|TRBJ2-7|medium-sized
TGCGCCAGCAGCCCCGACAACTCCTACGAGCAGTACTTC
CASSPDNSYEQYF
>TRBV7-9|TRBD1|TRBJ1-2|medium-sized
TGTGCCAGCAGCTTAGAGGGGACAGGGCATGGCTACACCTTC
CASSLEGTGHGYTF
>TRBV10-2|NA|TRBJ2-5|NA
TGCGCCAGCGAACAGGGTTTGGGGACCCAGTACTTC
CASEQGLGTQYF
>TRBV27|TRBD1|TRBJ2-7|NA
TGTGCCAGCAGCTTAGCCTCCTACCCCGGGACAGGTCTACACGAGCAGTACTTC
CASSLASYPGTGLHEQYF
>TRBV7-8|NA|TRBJ2-7|NA
TGTGCCAGCAGCCCTCCGGCAGCTACGATGCAGTACTTC
CASSPPAATMQYF
>TRBV15|NA|TRBJ2-6|NA
TGTGCCACCAGCGCCGGGACAACTGGGGCCAACGTCCTGACTTTC
CATSAGTTGANVLTF
>TRBV19|NA|TRBJ1-2|few
TGTGCCAGTAGCTACGGGGGACCCCAGGGCTACACCTTC
CASSYGGPQGYTF
>TRBV19|TRBD1|TRBJ1-2|few
TGTGCCAGTAGTATTTCGGGACAGGGGTATGGCTACACCTTC
CASSISGQGYGYTF
>TRBV4-1|TRBD2|TRBJ2-1|NA
TGCGCCAGCAGCCAAGGCGGGGGGACCAATGAGCAGTTCTTC
CASSQGGGTNEQFF
>TRBV6-1|NA|TRBJ2-1|NA
TGTGCCAGCAGCCTCGGTCGAGGATATAGTGAGCAGTTCTTC
CASSLGRGYSEQFF
>TRBV19|NA|TRBJ2-1|NA
TGTGCCAGTAGTATGAGTAGCTCCTACAATGAGCAGTTCTTC
CASSMSSSYNEQFF
>TRBV6-6|NA|TRBJ1-2|NA
TGTGCCAGCAGTTACTCGGGGGGGGCGAATGGCTACACCTTC
CASSYSGGANGYTF
>TRBV11-1|TRBD1|TRBJ2-3|NA
TGTGCCAGCAGCCGCGGGACAGGGCTCACAGATACGCAGTATTTT
CASSRGTGLTDTQYF
>TRBV11-2|NA|TRBJ1-4|few
TGTGCCAGCAGCCCCCGAGGGGGGCCTAATGAAAAACTGTTTTTT
CASSPRGGPNEKLFF
>TRBV4-1|NA|TRBJ2-3|NA
TGCGCCAGCAGCCAAGATCGCGATCCTAGCACAGATACGCAGTATTTT
CASSQDRDPSTDTQYF
>TRBV11-2|TRBD1|TRBJ1-4|NA
TGTGCCAGCAGCCGAGGGACAGAGGGAAAACTGTTTTTT
CASSRGTEGKLFF
>TRBV14|TRBD1|TRBJ2-1|NA
TGTGCCAGCAGCCCCAGGGGGTTCACCTACAATGAGCAGTTCTTC
CASSPRGFTYNEQFF
>TRBV27|NA|TRBJ2-2|NA
TGTGCCAGCAGTTTGGCACCTCTGAACACCGGGGAGCTGTTTTTT
CASSLAPLNTGELFF
>TRBV7-9|NA|TRBJ1-6|NA
TGTGCCAGCAGCTTAAAAGGAATGCTCTATAATTCACCCCTCCACTTT
CASSLKGMLYNSPLHF
>TRBV14|NA|TRBJ2-3|NA
TGTGCCAGCAGCCAGTGGGGCACAGATACGCAGTATTTT
CASSQWGTDTQYF
>TRBV30|NA|TRBJ1-2|NA
TGTGCCTGGAGAGCAGGGTATGGCTACACCTTC
CAWRAGYGYTF
>TRBV28|TRBD2|TRBJ2-3|NA
TGTGCCAGCAGTAGTAGCGGGGAATTCACAGATACGCAGTATTTT
CASSSSGEFTDTQYF
>TRBV29-1|NA|TRBJ1-2|NA
TGCAGCGTCGGCCCGGGGACCGGGCGTGGCTACACCTTC
CSVGPGTGRGYTF
>TRBV19|NA|TRBJ2-7|once
TGTGCCAGTAGCACAGACTGGGGATACGAGCAGTACTTC
CASSTDWGYEQYF
>TRBV9|NA|TRBJ2-3|NA
TGTGCCAGCAGCGTAGTTGGTGATTCTAGCACAGATACGCAGTATTTT
CASSVVGDSSTDTQYF
>TRBV6-1|NA|TRBJ1-1|NA
TGTGCCAGCAGTGAGAGGGAGAACACTGAAGCTTTCTTT
CASSERENTEAFF
>TRBV28|NA|TRBJ1-2|NA
TGTGCCAGCAGTATCCGGACGGGGAACTATGGCTACACCTTC
CASSIRTGNYGYTF
>TRBV10-3|NA|TRBJ1-6|NA
TGTGCCATCAGTGAGTCGCCCAGCTCCTATAATTCACCCCTCCACTTT
CAISESPSSYNSPLHF
>TRBV10-3|NA|TRBJ1-3|NA
TGTGCCATCAGTGATATAGGGGTTCGGGGGAACACCATATATTTT
CAISDIGVRGNTIYF
>TRBV19|NA|TRBJ2-3|NA
TGTGCCAGTAGTATTAGCACAGATACGCAGTATTTT
CASSISTDTQYF
>TRBV5-4|NA|TRBJ1-4|NA
TGTGCCAGCAGCGATCACATGGGGGGCAAGGATAATGAAAAACTGTTTTTT
CASSDHMGGKDNEKLFF
>TRBV5-1|NA|TRBJ2-2|NA
TGCGCCAGCGCCGAATTCGTTAGTGGAAGTGGCACCGGGGAGCTGTTTTTT
CASAEFVSGSGTGELFF
>TRBV4-1|NA|TRBJ2-2|NA
TGCGCCAGCAGCAAAACGGCGGGTTCCGGGGAGCTGTTTTTT
CASSKTAGSGELFF
>TRBV5-4|TRBD1|TRBJ1-1|NA
TGTGCCAGCAGCTCAGGGGGTGAAGCTTTCTTT
CASSSGGEAFF
>TRBV4-1|NA|TRBJ2-7|once
TGCGCCAGCAGCCAAGTATCAGGTATCTACGAGCAGTACTTC
CASSQVSGIYEQYF
>TRBV6-1|TRBD2|TRBJ2-5|NA
TGTGCCAGCAGTGGACTAGCGGGGGGGCCAGAGACCCAGTACTTC
CASSGLAGGPETQYF
>TRBV15|NA|TRBJ2-1|NA
TGTGCCACCAGCCCAGAAAGGGGCAATGAGCAGTTCTTC
CATSPERGNEQFF
>TRBV7-9|NA|TRBJ1-1|NA
TGTGCCAGCAGCTTAGAGGGCAGGGAAACTGAAGCTTTCTTT
CASSLEGRETEAFF
>TRBV27|TRBD2|TRBJ2-7|NA
TGTGCCAGCAGTTTGGGTGCTAGCGGGGCCTTCTACGAGCAGTACTTC
CASSLGASGAFYEQYF